Presented here are 20 T cell receptor beta chains from one specimen sequenced in a study of T cell responses to AZD1222 COVID-19 vaccine. This table comes from immunoSEQ multiplex PCR, and its TCRdb copy is limited to in-frame clones, with some not included. The profile shows 150,000 to 200,000 clones, under 95% of them singletons. Sequenced here: peripheral blood, sampled on day 0 of MenACWY control vaccination. These TCRs come from an adult in good health.

The V call is TRBV6-2 or TRBV6-3, the J call TRBJ1-3; a weak D match, TRBD1 (6 bases). CDR3 length: 17 residues. The germline gives CDR1 MNHEY, CDR2 SVGEGT. Deletions cut 2 bases from V and 0 bases from J, with 14 bases between. CDR3 amino acids: CASSYIQGRFSGNTIYF. Written as DNA, the CDR3 is TGTGCCAGCAGTTACATTCAGGGGCGATTCTCTGGAAACACCATATATTTT.

As for this clone: This CDR3 is also generated by other DNA sequences in the sample. V is TRBV7-2 and J is TRBJ2-5; D uncertain. CDR3 length: 12 amino acids. Germline V gene data show CDR1 as SGHTA and CDR2 as FQGNSA. V was clipped by 0 bases and J by 5 bases, with 4 bases between them. CDR3 DNA sequence: TGTGCCAGCAGCTTAGCGGGGGAGACCCAGTACTTC. It encodes CASSLAGETQYF.

V and J are TRBV15 and TRBJ1-1; TRBD1 is a possible D gene (5 bases). V was pared by 3 bases and J by 1 base, with 9 bases between. CDR1 is LNHNV, CDR2 YYDKDF, per germline (reference sequence). The CDR3 runs to 14 residues. The CDR3 loop reads CATSRGRGNTEAFF. CDR3 nucleotide sequence: TGTGCCACCAGCAGGGGGCGGGGGAACACTGAAGCTTTCTTT.

The chain is built from TRBV6-5 and TRBJ1-2; D not resolved. V lost 2 bases and J 0 bases, leaving 10 bases between the germline ends. The CDR3 is made up of 15 amino acids. CDR1 and CDR2 (germline): MNHEY, SVGAGI. The chain's CDR3 is CASSYPSGPNYGYTF. The CDR3 nucleotides read TGTGCCAGCAGTTACCCCTCGGGCCCTAACTATGGCTACACCTTC.

The rearrangement joins TRBV11-2 to TRBJ2-5, with 9 bases fitting TRBD2. V trimming: 4 bases; J trimming: 9 bases; junction bases outside the gene matches: 12. Germline V gene sequence: CDR1 SGHAT, CDR2 FQNNGV. The CDR3 has 15 amino acids. In nucleotides, the CDR3 is TGTGCCAGCAGCTCTTTTGCGATTATAGCGGGGGCCCAGTACTTC. Encoded protein: CASSSFAIIAGAQYF.

In its sample, this clone was seen once. The V call is TRBV7-2, the J call TRBJ2-1; D not certain. The CDR3 extends over 15 amino acids. CDR1 and CDR2 from the germline V gene are SGHTA and FQGNSA. V lost 4 bases and J 2 bases, leaving 12 bases between the germline ends. CDR3 protein: CASSSTPSAYNEQFF. CDR3 bases: TGTGCCAGCAGCTCTACACCATCTGCCTACAATGAGCAGTTCTTC. The variable domain in full, with the rest retrieved from reference TRBV7-2 and TRBJ2-1, is GAGVSQSPSNKVTEKGKDVELRCDPISGHTALYWYRQSLGQGLEFLIYFQGNSAPDKSGLPSDRFSAERTGGSVSTLTIQRTQQEDSAVYLCASSSTPSAYNEQFFGPGTRLTVL.

CDR3 residues: CASSKQAGYGYTF. The CDR3 DNA follows: TGTGCCAGCAGCAAACAGGCGGGCTATGGCTACACCTTC. V usage is TRBV28 and J usage is TRBJ1-2; TRBD1 might be the D (5 bases). The CDR3 has 13 residues. Trimming cost V 6 bases and J 4 bases, with 12 bases left between them. The germline V gene has CDR1 MDHEN and CDR2 SYDVKM.

The V gene is TRBV9, the J gene TRBJ2-7; 8 bases fit TRBD2. Per germline, CDR1 SGDLS and CDR2 YYNGEE. With V trimmed by 4 bases and J by 0 bases, 12 bases remained unmatched. This CDR3 is built from 17 residues. CDR3 nucleotide sequence: TGTGCCAGCAGCTACAGCCCACAGCGGGAGAGCTCCTACGAGCAGTACTTC. The encoded protein is CASSYSPQRESSYEQYF.

This clone has a single count. V is TRBV19 and J is TRBJ1-5; unclear D gene. Germline V gene lookup returns CDR1 LNHDA and CDR2 SQIVND (reference sequence). V was trimmed by 3 bases and J by 4 bases, leaving 4 bases between them. The CDR3 consists of 12 residues. The CDR3 DNA reads as TGTGCCAGTAGTATTCAGAATCAGCCCCAGCATTTT. Its protein product is CASSIQNQPQHF. Full variable domain (missing parts from reference TRBV19 and TRBJ1-5): DGGITQSPKYLFRKEGQNVTLSCEQNLNHDAMYWYRQDPGQGLRLIYYSQIVNDFQKGDIAEGYSVSREKKESFPLTVTSAQKNPTAFYLCASSIQNQPQHFGDGTRLSIL.

The chain carries TRBV28 and TRBJ1-2; D possibly corresponds to TRBD1 (5 bases). Looked up from germline, CDR1 is MDHEN and CDR2 is SYDVKM. Trimming took off 7 bases at V and 0 bases at J, with 18 bases between the two ends. The CDR3 has 16 amino acids. The CDR3 DNA reads as TGTGCCAGCACCTTCTGGAGGGGCCCCTCTAACTATGGCTACACCTTC. Translating gives CASTFWRGPSNYGYTF.

This clone showed up just once. This chain links TRBV6-5 with TRBJ1-2; 10 bases align to TRBD1. The CDR3 is 14 residues long. V was clipped by 4 bases and J by 6 bases; unmatched bases: 5. From germline, CDR1 is MNHEY and CDR2 SVGAGI. In nucleotides, the CDR3 is TGTGCCAGCAGTTCGGACAGGGGGAAACATGGCTACACCTTC. This translates into CASSSDRGKHGYTF.

The chain uses TRBV27 and TRBJ1-2; D gene unclear. The CDR3 contains 13 residues. Trimming removed 1 base at V and 7 bases at J, with 10 bases between. Germline CDR1 MNHEY, CDR2 SMNVEV (reference sequence). The CDR3 DNA reads as TGTGCCAGCAGTTTATTGGCGGTTGGTGGCTACACCTTC. As protein: CASSLLAVGGYTF.

This chain uses TRBV24-1 with TRBJ1-2, with 10 bases matching TRBD1. Trimming cost V 4 bases and J 8 bases; bases outside gene matches: 12. Germline V gives CDR1 KGHDR, CDR2 SFDVKD. This CDR3 has 16 residues. The CDR3 sequence: CATSETPGQGRGGYTF. As DNA, the CDR3 is TGTGCCACCAGTGAAACTCCGGGACAGGGGCGAGGAGGCTACACCTTC.

The gene calls are TRBV3-1 (or the pseudogene TRBV3-2) and TRBJ1-5; 8 bases line up with TRBD1. CDR1 and CDR2 from the germline V gene are LGHDT and YNNKEL (reference sequence). This CDR3 has 15 amino acids. The V segment lost 3 bases and the J segment 7 bases; nucleotides outside the gene matches: 8. The CDR3 loop is CASSQSTGERQPQHF. The CDR3 bases are TGTGCCAGCAGCCAGTCGACAGGGGAACGCCAGCCCCAGCATTTT.

The V and J genes are TRBV7-8 and TRBJ1-2; 8 bases align to TRBD1. The CDR3 sequence is 17 residues long. V was clipped by 5 bases and J by 8 bases; unmatched bases: 19. Looked up from germline, CDR1 is SGHVS and CDR2 is FQNEAQ. This CDR3 is CASSPRPTGARPDGYTF. The CDR3 DNA follows: TGTGCCAGCAGCCCACGGCCGACAGGGGCTCGGCCGGACGGCTACACCTTC.

This chain uses TRBV5-6 with TRBJ1-4; maybe TRBD1 (6 bases). Germline V gene sequence: CDR1 SGHDT, CDR2 YYEEEE. Trimming pared 4 bases from V and 7 bases from J, leaving 14 bases between. The CDR3 consists of 14 residues. DNA of the CDR3: TGTGCCAGCAGCACCCGACGGACAGCTGAAAAACTGTTTTTT. As protein: CASSTRRTAEKLFF.

The gene calls are TRBV9 and TRBJ1-5; possible D gene TRBD1, 6 bases. The CDR3 length is 14 residues. The germline gives CDR1 SGDLS, CDR2 YYNGEE. Trimming took off 3 bases at V and 7 bases at J, with 14 bases between the two ends. DNA for the CDR3: TGTGCCAGCAGCGGGGGGCTGCAAGGGCAGCCCCAGCATTTT. This codes for CASSGGLQGQPQHF.

The chain recombines TRBV7-9 with TRBJ1-1; D might be TRBD1 (6 bases). In germline, CDR1 is SEHNR, CDR2 FQNEAQ (reference sequence). The V gene lost 1 base and the J gene lost 3 bases, with 12 bases spanning the gap. The length of the CDR3 is 15 residues. CDR3 bases: TGTGCCAGCAGCTTAGATGTGGGGGGCGACACTGAAGCTTTCTTT. Translating gives CASSLDVGGDTEAFF.

The V call is TRBV10-3, the J call TRBJ2-5; 14 nucleotides align to TRBD2. The CDR3 is made up of 16 amino acids. V lost 11 bases, J lost 4 bases, and 12 bases stayed unmatched. In germline, CDR1 is ENHRY, CDR2 SYGVKD. In nucleotides, the CDR3 is TGTGCCCTCGGGACTAGCGGGGGACCACCGGGAGAGACCCAGTACTTC. This codes for CALGTSGGPPGETQYF.

The genes are TRBV10-3 and TRBJ1-2; 10 nucleotides agree with TRBD1. V was clipped by 4 bases and J by 2 bases; unmatched bases: 1. The CDR3 runs to 14 residues. Germline V CDR1 and CDR2: ENHRY, SYGVKD. The CDR3 DNA sequence: TGTGCCATCAGTGGGGACAGGGGAAACTATGGCTACACCTTC. Translation gives CAISGDRGNYGYTF.